These 16 T cell receptor beta chains share one sample of origin, sequenced in a study of blood T cell repertoires in COVID-19. The table came from immunoSEQ multiplex PCR; TCRdb's copy has only in-frame clones and leaves some out. The data contain about 420,000 clones, 85% to 90% of them seen just once; the ten biggest clones take up about 0.91%. Sequencing used peripheral blood. These receptors all come from a man aged 18 to 29 with COVID-19, enrolled during active disease.

This chain joins TRBV21-1 and TRBJ2-7; the table names TRBD1, a call not compared with the DNA. TRBV21-1 is a known pseudogene. This CDR3 has 15 residues. The CDR3 region has the DNA TGTGCCAGCAGCAAATCCTCCCCAGGTTCAAACGAGCAGTACTTC. Translation: CASSKSSPGSNEQYF.

The rearrangement uses TRBV5-4 and TRBJ2-2, with a weak D call TRBD1 (5 bases). Germline V gene data show CDR1 as SGHNT and CDR2 as YYREEE (reference sequence). The CDR3 is 13 residues long. Trimming shortened V by 4 bases and J by 6 bases, and 10 bases separated the two germline ends. CDR3: CASSARVSGELFF. In DNA, the CDR3 is TGTGCCAGCAGCGCCAGGGTTTCCGGGGAGCTGTTTTTT.

This rearrangement joins TRBV28 to TRBJ1-5, with a weak D call TRBD1 (5 bases). The CDR3 totals 13 residues. The V end was cut by 3 bases, the J end by 9 bases, with 12 bases between. CDR1 and CDR2 (germline): MDHEN, SYDVKM. The CDR3 sequence is CASSFQDMGPQHF. In DNA form, the CDR3 reads TGTGCCAGCAGTTTCCAGGACATGGGGCCCCAGCATTTT.

V usage is TRBV5-5 and J usage is TRBJ2-2, with 7 positions matching TRBD2. Germline CDR1 SGHKS, CDR2 YYEKEE (reference sequence). The CDR3 loop spans 15 amino acids. The V segment lost 5 bases and the J segment 3 bases; nucleotides outside the gene matches: 7. CDR3 in DNA: TGTGCCAGCAGTTGGCCGGGACTACACACCGGGGAGCTGTTTTTT. Amino acids: CASSWPGLHTGELFF. The variable domain in full, completed from reference TRBV5-5 and TRBJ2-2, reads DAGVTQSPTHLIKTRGQQVTLRCSPISGHKSVSWYQQVLGQGPQFIFQYYEKEERGRGNFPDRFSARQFPNYSSELNVNALLLGDSALYLCASSWPGLHTGELFFGEGSRLTVL.

This sequence joins TRBV5-1 and TRBJ1-2; D may be TRBD1 (6 bases). V lost 3 bases to trimming and J lost 0 bases, with 12 bases between them. CDR1 is SGHRS and CDR2 is YFSETQ in the germline V gene. The CDR3 length is 15 residues. Here the CDR3 reads CASSYSGTTNYGYTF. For the CDR3, the DNA is TGCGCCAGCAGCTACTCCGGGACAACTAACTATGGCTACACCTTC.

V and J are TRBV11-3 and TRBJ1-2; 7 bases fit TRBD1. CDR3 length equals 17 residues. Unmatched junction bases numbered 16, after V lost 6 bases and J lost 3 bases. Germline V gene data show CDR1 as SGHNT and CDR2 as YENEEA. In DNA, the CDR3 is TGTGCCAGCAGTCGCCCCCGCGGGACAGCAGACGACTATGGCTACACCTTC. Protein: CASSRPRGTADDYGYTF.

The chain joins TRBV4-2 to TRBJ1-2, with 8 nucleotides matching TRBD1. V was clipped by 1 base and J by 0 bases; unmatched bases: 4. Germline values: CDR1 LGHNA, CDR2 YNFKEQ. The CDR3 consists of 16 residues. CDR3 region: CASSQASGGTNYGYTF. As DNA, the CDR3 is TGTGCCAGCAGCCAAGCGTCAGGGGGCACTAACTATGGCTACACCTTC.

The genes are TRBV5-1 and TRBJ2-7; 8 bases match TRBD1. The CDR3 is 15 amino acids. The ends lost 0 bases at V and 0 bases at J; junction bases unmatched: 2. Per the germline V gene, CDR1 is SGHRS and CDR2 is YFSETQ. As DNA, the CDR3 is TGCGCCAGCAGCTTGGACAGGGGGAGCTCCTACGAGCAGTACTTC. This translates into CASSLDRGSSYEQYF.

The genes are TRBV3-1 (or the pseudogene TRBV3-2) and TRBJ1-3; D is uncertain. This CDR3 comprises 13 residues. Germline-derived CDR1 and CDR2 are LGHDT and YNNKEL (reference sequence). V shed 9 bases and J shed 4 bases, with 13 bases lying between them. The CDR3 loop is CASTGLWGNTIYF. The CDR3 DNA reads as TGTGCCAGTACCGGACTTTGGGGAAACACCATATATTTT.

J is TRBJ2-7 and V is TRBV6-6, with 8 bases matching TRBD2. CDR1 is MNHNY, CDR2 SVGAGI, per germline (reference sequence). This CDR3 region has 17 residues. The V gene end was trimmed by 5 bases and the J gene end by 3 bases; junction bases not matched to a gene: 15. CDR3 region: CASSRGAGGGGVYEQYF. CDR3 DNA: TGTGCCAGCAGTCGCGGCGCGGGAGGAGGTGGGGTCTACGAGCAGTACTTC.

Only one count was recorded for this clone. This sequence joins TRBV4-2 and TRBJ2-1, with D maybe TRBD2 (6 bases). The V gene lost 4 bases and the J gene lost 1 base, with 26 bases spanning the gap. Germline CDR1 is LGHNA and CDR2 is YNFKEQ. This CDR3 spans 20 amino acids. The CDR3 loop reads CASSPARGTPSDGSYNEQFF. CDR3 nucleotides: TGTGCCAGCAGCCCAGCCCGGGGGACCCCGTCGGACGGGTCCTACAATGAGCAGTTCTTC.

The chain is built from TRBV7-3 and TRBJ2-7, with unresolved D. The CDR3 loop spans 13 amino acids. V gave up 1 base and J gave up 0 bases, with 4 bases separating them. From germline, CDR1 is SGHTA and CDR2 FQGTGA. As DNA, the CDR3 is TGTGCCAGCAGCTTAAGTAGCTCCTACGAGCAGTACTTC. It codes for CASSLSSSYEQYF. Supplemented by reference TRBV7-3 and TRBJ2-7, the full variable domain reads GAGVSQTPSNKVTEKGKYVELRCDPISGHTALYWYRQSLGQGPEFLIYFQGTGAADDSGLPNDRFFAVRPEGSVSTLKIQRTERGDSAVYLCASSLSSSYEQYFGPGTRLTVT.

This chain's CDR3 is CASSLDFSNEKLFF. CDR3 in DNA: TGTGCCAGCAGCCTGGACTTCTCGAATGAAAAACTGTTTTTT. This chain joins TRBV6-5 and TRBJ1-4, with D unresolved. The CDR3 consists of 14 residues. Germline values: CDR1 MNHEY, CDR2 SVGAGI. The V gene lost 6 bases and the J gene lost 5 bases, with 13 bases spanning the gap.

This chain uses TRBV7-9 with TRBJ2-7; perhaps TRBD1 as D (7 bases). The CDR3 is made up of 15 amino acids. Germline CDR1 is SEHNR and CDR2 is FQNEAQ (reference sequence). Deletions cut 5 bases from V and 5 bases from J, with 19 bases between. This CDR3 is CASSRFQGGGDEQYF. In nucleotides, the CDR3 is TGTGCCAGCAGCCGTTTCCAGGGGGGAGGCGACGAGCAGTACTTC.

This clone was seen once. The rearrangement uses TRBV5-1 and TRBJ2-1; D may be TRBD2 (6 bases). V lost 0 bases and J lost 1, with 17 bases in between. CDR1 and CDR2 (germline): SGHRS, YFSETQ. The CDR3 totals 18 residues. CDR3 nucleotides: TGCGCCAGCAGCTTGGGATACTTTTCCGGGAGTTCCTACAATGAGCAGTTCTTC. Its translation is CASSLGYFSGSSYNEQFF.

The V call is TRBV5-4, the J call TRBJ2-3, with D uncertain. The germline V and J ends were trimmed by 0 bases and 6 bases, with 17 bases remaining between them. The CDR3 length is 16 residues. In germline, CDR1 is SGHNT, CDR2 YYREEE (reference sequence). This CDR3 is CASSLASGRGGDTQYF. The DNA for the CDR3 is TGTGCCAGCAGCTTGGCCAGTGGCCGAGGTGGGGATACGCAGTATTTT.